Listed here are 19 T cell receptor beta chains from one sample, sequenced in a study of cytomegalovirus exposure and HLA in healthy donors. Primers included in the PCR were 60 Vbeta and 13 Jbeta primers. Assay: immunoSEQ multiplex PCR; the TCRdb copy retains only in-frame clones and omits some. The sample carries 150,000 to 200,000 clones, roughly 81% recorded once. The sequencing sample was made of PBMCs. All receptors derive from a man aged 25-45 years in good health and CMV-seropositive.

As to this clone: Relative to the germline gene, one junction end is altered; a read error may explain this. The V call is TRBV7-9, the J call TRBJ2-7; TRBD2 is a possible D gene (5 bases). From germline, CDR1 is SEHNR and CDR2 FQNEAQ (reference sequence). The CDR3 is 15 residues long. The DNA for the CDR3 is TGTTCCAGCAGCTTAGCTAAGCGGAGCTCCTACGAGCAGTACTTC. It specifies CSSSLAKRSSYEQYF.

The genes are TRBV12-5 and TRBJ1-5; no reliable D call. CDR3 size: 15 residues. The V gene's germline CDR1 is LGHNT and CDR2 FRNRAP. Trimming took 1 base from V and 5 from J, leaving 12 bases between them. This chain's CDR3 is CASGLGWEADQPQHF. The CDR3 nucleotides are TGTGCTAGTGGTTTGGGTTGGGAGGCCGATCAGCCCCAGCATTTT.

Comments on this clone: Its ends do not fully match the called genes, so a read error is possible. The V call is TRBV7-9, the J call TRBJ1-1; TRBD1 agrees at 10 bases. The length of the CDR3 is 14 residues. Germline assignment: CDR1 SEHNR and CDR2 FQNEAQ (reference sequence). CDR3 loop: CSSSSTGGATEAFF. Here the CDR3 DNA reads TGTTCCAGCAGCTCGACAGGGGGCGCAACCGAAGCTTTCTTT. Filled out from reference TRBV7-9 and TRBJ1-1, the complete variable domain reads DTGVSQNPRHKITKRGQNVTFRCDPISEHNRLYWYRQTLGQGPEFLTYFQNEAQLEKSRLLSDRFSAERPKGSFSTLEIQRTEQGDSAMYLCSSSSTGGATEAFFGQGTRLTVV.

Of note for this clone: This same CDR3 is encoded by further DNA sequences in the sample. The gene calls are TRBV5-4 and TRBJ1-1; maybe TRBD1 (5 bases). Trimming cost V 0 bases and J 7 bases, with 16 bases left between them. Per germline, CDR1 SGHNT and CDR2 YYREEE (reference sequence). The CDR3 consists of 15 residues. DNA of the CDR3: TGTGCCAGCAGCTTGGCGAGAACGGGGGGGAGTGAAGCTTTCTTT. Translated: CASSLARTGGSEAFF.

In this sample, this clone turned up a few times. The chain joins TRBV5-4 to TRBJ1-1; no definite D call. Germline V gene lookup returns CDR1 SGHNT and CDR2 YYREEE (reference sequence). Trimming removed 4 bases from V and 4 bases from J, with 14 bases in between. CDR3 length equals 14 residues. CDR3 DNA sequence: TGTGCCAGCAGCGTCAGCGGATGGGGCACTGAAGCTTTCTTT. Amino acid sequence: CASSVSGWGTEAFF.

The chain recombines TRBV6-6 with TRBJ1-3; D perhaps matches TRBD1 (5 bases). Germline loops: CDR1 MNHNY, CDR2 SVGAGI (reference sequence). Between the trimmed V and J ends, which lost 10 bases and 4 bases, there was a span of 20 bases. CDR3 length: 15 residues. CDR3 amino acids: CATHSRETRGNTIYF. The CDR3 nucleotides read TGTGCCACCCACTCCAGGGAAACGAGAGGAAACACCATATATTTT.

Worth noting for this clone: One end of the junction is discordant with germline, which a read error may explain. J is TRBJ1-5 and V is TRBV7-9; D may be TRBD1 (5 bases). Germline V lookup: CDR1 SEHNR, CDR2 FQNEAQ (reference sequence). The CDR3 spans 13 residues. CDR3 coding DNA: TGTTCCAGCAGCCGGTCCGGGGGTCAGCCCCAGCATTTT. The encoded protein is CSSSRSGGQPQHF.

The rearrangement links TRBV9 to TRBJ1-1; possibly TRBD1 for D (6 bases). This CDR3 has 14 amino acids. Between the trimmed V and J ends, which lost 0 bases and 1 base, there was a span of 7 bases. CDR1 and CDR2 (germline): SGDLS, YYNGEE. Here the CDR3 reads CASSVGTANTEAFF. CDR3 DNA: TGTGCCAGCAGCGTAGGGACAGCGAACACTGAAGCTTTCTTT. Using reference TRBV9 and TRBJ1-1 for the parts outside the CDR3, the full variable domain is DSGVTQTPKHLITATGQRVTLRCSPRSGDLSVYWYQQSLDQGLQFLIQYYNGEERAKGNILERFSAQQFPDLHSELNLSSLELGDSALYFCASSVGTANTEAFFGQGTRLTVV.

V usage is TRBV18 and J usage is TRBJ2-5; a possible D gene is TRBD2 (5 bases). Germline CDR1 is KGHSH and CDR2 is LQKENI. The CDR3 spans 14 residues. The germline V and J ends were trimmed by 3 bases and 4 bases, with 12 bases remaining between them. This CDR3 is CASSPSRTGETQYF. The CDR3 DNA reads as TGTGCCAGCTCACCTTCCAGGACTGGAGAGACCCAGTACTTC. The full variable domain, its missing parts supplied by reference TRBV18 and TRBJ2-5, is NAGVMQNPRHLVRRRGQEARLRCSPMKGHSHVYWYRQLPEEGLKFMVYLQKENIIDESGMPKERFSAEFPKEGPSILRIQQVVRGDSAAYFCASSPSRTGETQYFGPGTRLLVL.

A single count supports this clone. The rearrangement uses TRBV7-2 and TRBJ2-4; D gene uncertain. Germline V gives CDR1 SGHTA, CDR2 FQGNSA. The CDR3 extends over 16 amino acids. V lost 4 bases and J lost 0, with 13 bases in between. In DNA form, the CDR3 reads TGTGCCAGCAGCTCCCGTCTAACTCTAGCCAAAAACATTCAGTACTTC. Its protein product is CASSSRLTLAKNIQYF. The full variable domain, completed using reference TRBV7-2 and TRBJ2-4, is GAGVSQSPSNKVTEKGKDVELRCDPISGHTALYWYRQSLGQGLEFLIYFQGNSAPDKSGLPSDRFSAERTGGSVSTLTIQRTQQEDSAVYLCASSSRLTLAKNIQYFGAGTRLSVL.

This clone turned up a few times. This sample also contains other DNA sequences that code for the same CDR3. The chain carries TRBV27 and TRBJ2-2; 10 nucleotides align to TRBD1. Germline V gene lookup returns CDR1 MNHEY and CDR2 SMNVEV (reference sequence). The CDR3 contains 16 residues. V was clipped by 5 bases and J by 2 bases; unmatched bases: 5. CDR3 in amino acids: CASSPRDRGNTGELFF. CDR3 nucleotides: TGTGCCAGCAGTCCCCGGGACAGGGGAAACACCGGGGAGCTGTTTTTT.

CDR3 sequence: CASSLGLLAGSTDTQYF. The CDR3 nucleotides read TGTGCCAGCAGCTTAGGCCTGCTCGCGGGTAGCACAGATACGCAGTATTTT. V and J are TRBV7-3 and TRBJ2-3; D is possibly TRBD2 (5 bases). The CDR3 consists of 17 residues. The V end lost 2 bases, the J end lost 0 bases, and 15 bases lay between the germline ends. CDR1 is SGHTA and CDR2 is FQGTGA in the germline V gene.

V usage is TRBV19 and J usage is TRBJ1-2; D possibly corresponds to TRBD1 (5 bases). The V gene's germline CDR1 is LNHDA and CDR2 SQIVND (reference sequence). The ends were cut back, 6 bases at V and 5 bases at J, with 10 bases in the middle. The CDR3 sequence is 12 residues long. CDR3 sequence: CASRTEEYGYTF. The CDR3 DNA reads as TGTGCCAGTAGGACAGAGGAGTATGGCTACACCTTC.

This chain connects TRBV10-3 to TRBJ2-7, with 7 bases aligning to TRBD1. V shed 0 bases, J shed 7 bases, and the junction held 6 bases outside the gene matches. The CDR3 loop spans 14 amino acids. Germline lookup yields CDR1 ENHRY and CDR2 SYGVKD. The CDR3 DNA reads TGTGCCATCAGTGAGTCGGGGACAGAAAAAGAGCAGTACGTC. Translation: CAISESGTEKEQYV.

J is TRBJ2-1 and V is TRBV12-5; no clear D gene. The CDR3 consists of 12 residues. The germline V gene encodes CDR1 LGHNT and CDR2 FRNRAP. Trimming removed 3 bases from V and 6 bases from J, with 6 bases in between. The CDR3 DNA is TGTGCTAGTGGTTTTTATTTCAATGAGCAGTTCTTC. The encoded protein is CASGFYFNEQFF.

CDR3 sequence (DNA): TGTGCCAGCAGCTTTCTAGGGAGTCCCCCCTACGAGCAGTACTTC. Its protein is CASSFLGSPPYEQYF. This chain joins TRBV5-4 and TRBJ2-7, with D possibly matching TRBD2 (5 bases). The CDR3 covers 15 residues. The germline CDR1 and CDR2 sequences are SGHNT and YYREEE (reference sequence). Trimming removed 2 bases from V and 2 bases from J, with 14 bases in between. The full variable domain, in which reference TRBV5-4 and TRBJ2-7 provide the parts outside the CDR3, is ETGVTQSPTHLIKTRGQQVTLRCSSQSGHNTVSWYQQALGQGPQFIFQYYREEENGRGNFPPRFSGLQFPNYSSELNVNALELDDSALYLCASSFLGSPPYEQYFGPGTRLTVT.

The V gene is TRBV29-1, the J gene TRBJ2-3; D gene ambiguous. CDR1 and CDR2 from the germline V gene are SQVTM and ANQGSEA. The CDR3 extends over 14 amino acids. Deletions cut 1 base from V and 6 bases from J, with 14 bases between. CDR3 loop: CSVEVRRPVDTQYF. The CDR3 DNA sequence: TGCAGCGTTGAAGTTCGGCGGCCGGTGGATACGCAGTATTTT.

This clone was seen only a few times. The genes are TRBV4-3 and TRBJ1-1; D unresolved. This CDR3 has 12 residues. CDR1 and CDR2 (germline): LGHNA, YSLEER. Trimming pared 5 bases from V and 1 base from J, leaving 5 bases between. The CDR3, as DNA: TGCGCCAGCAGCTGGGCGAACACTGAAGCTTTCTTT. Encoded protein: CASSWANTEAFF.

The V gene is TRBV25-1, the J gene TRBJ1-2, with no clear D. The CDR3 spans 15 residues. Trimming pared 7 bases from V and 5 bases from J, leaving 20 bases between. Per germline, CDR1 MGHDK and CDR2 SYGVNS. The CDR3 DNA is TGTGCCAGCATCCCTCTTGGGAGGGTCTTGTATGGCTACACCTTC. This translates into CASIPLGRVLYGYTF.